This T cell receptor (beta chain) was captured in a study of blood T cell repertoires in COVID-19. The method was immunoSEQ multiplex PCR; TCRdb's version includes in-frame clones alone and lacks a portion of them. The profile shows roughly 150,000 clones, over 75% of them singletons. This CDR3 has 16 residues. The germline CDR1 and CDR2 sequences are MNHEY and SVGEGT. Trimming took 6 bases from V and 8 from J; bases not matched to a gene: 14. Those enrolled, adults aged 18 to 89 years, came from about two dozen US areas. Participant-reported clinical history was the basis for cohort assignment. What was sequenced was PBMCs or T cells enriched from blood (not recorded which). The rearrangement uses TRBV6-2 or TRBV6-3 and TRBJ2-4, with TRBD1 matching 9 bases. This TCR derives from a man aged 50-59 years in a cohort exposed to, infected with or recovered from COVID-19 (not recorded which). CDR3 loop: CASRYGTGSSQYIQYF. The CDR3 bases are TGTGCCAGCAGATACGGGACAGGGAGTTCTCAGTACATTCAGTACTTC.